This T cell receptor beta chain was profiled in a study of blood T cells in healthy people across ages. The CDR3 consists of 14 residues. Germline V gene sequence: CDR1 ENHRY, CDR2 SYGVKD. Combining a sample-barcoded 5' primer with a J-beta primer mix, a second PCR ran for roughly 7 to 12 cycles. A tag from a template-switch adaptor with 12 random nucleotides marked each cDNA molecule. TCRdb redid the calling of the 5' RACE reads with MiXCR, one entry per CDR3 protein. The table lists hundreds of thousands of distinct CDR3 sequences, about 62% of them singletons. With respect to this clonotype: Its antigen is still unknown. At one end the junction does not follow the germline gene, possibly because of a read error.

Study conclusions and caveats: Greater diversity and more naive CD4+ cells were seen in long-lived donors than in aged donors. Estimated diversity across one million T cells was deemed an underestimate.

The rearrangement uses TRBV10-3 and TRBJ2-3; TRBD1 aligns across 9 bases. The sequence was collected from a man aged 25-45 years in good health. Sequenced: blood. CDR3 sequence (DNA): TGTGCCACCAGGACAGGGGTCGGCACAGATACGCGGTATTTT. Its protein product is CATRTGVGTDTRYF.